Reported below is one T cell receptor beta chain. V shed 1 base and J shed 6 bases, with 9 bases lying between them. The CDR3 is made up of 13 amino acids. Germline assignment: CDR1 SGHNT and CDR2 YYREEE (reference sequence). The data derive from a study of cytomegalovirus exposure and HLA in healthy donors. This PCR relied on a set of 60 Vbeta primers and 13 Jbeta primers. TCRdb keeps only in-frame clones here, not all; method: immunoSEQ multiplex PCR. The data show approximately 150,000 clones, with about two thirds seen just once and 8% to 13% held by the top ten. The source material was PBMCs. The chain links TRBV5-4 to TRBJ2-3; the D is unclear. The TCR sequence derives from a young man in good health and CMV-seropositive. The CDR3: CASSLLPSDTQYF. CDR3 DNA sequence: TGTGCCAGCAGCTTGCTGCCGAGCGATACGCAGTATTTT.